A selection of T cell receptor beta chains follows, all from one sample in a study of blood T cell repertoires in COVID-19. Assay: immunoSEQ multiplex PCR; the TCRdb copy retains only in-frame clones and omits some. The top ten clones hold 3% of a sample with some 260,000 clones, 70% to 90% of them seen once. The material sequenced was peripheral blood. These receptors all stem from a man younger than 35 with active or convalescent COVID-19. The conserved cysteine and the conserved F or W are not part of the CDR3 here. The order of the fields is J gene, CDR3 length, V gene, CDR3 protein.

>TRBJ1-4|13|TRBV27
ASREFGALNEKLF
>TRBJ1-2|11|TRBV14
ASSQGQGYGYT
>TRBJ2-7|11|TRBV2
ASSDQGLYEQY
>TRBJ1-4|11|TRBV2
ASSGTGDEKLF
>TRBJ1-6|13|TRBV14
ASSQDRIKDSPLH
>TRBJ2-7|13|TRBV21-1
ASSKAATGEYEQY
>TRBJ2-5|13|TRBV7-3
ASSATSAPSETQY
>TRBJ2-7|12|TRBV11-2
ASSLDGGPYEQY
>TRBJ1-1|15|TRBV19
ASSLSGTGKLYAEAF
>TRBJ2-7|10|TRBV11-2
ASSPGGGEQY
>TRBJ1-2|13|TRBV7-9
ASSLGAKGNYGYT
>TRBJ2-3|15|TRBV7-2
ASSLKRTSGRADTQY
>TRBJ2-2|13|TRBV4-2
ASGGGARNTGELF
>TRBJ1-2|11|TRBV12-3/TRBV12-4
ASSRDRGYGYT
>TRBJ1-1|12|TRBV7-2
ASSWVQGDTEAF
>TRBJ1-1|11|TRBV28
ASSPPPDTEAF
>TRBJ2-1|14|TRBV7-6
ASSSHSGTREGEQF
>TRBJ2-7|12|TRBV24-1
ATSGGAAAYEQY
>TRBJ2-2|14|TRBV19
ASSEYRGGNTGELF
>TRBJ2-3|10|TRBV7-9
ASSLRPDTQY
>TRBJ2-3|13|TRBV7-6
ASSSSGAHTDTQY
>TRBJ1-2|11|TRBV3-1/TRBV3-2
ASSRGGIYGYT
>TRBJ1-1|11|TRBV6-6
ASSFPGNTEAF
>TRBJ1-4|11|TRBV5-1
ASSFGVGEKLF
>TRBJ2-3|13|TRBV7-2
ASSLVGTSTDTQY
>TRBJ1-2|12|TRBV18
ASSQGQHQGGYT
>TRBJ1-2|9|TRBV29-1
SVGQGSGYT